Shown below are 20 T cell receptor beta chains from a single sample sequenced in a study of molecular identifiers for immune sequencing clone quantification. Via MiXCR, TCRdb re-called the PCR reads, giving one row per CDR3 protein. The top ten hold approximately 0.76% of the sample, which has under 600,000 distinct CDR3 sequences, under 30% seen once. Sequencing was done on a sample of naive CD8+ T cells from blood, with Jurkat cell RNA spiked in. Documented subset: FACS-sorted CD8+CD4-CCR7+CD45RA+ naive T cells. Every receptor here comes from a human donor in good health. Some libraries in this study had Jurkat cell RNA spiked in.

Remarks on this clonotype: The final CDR3 position lacks the conserved phenylalanine or tryptophan, pointing to a likely read error. The chain couples TRBV7-9 to TRBJ1-1; D gene ambiguous. CDR1 and CDR2 (germline): SEHNR, FQNEAQ (reference sequence). Trimming removed 8 bases from V and 5 bases from J, with 18 bases in between. The CDR3 sequence is 14 residues long. The CDR3 sequence: CASGLGGVWTEAFL. The CDR3 nucleotides read TGTGCCAGCGGCCTCGGTGGTGTTTGGACTGAAGCTTTCCTT.

The chain uses TRBV12-3 or TRBV12-4 and TRBJ2-1; 8 nucleotides line up with TRBD1. This CDR3 is built from 18 residues. V shed 4 bases and J 2 bases; nucleotides not matched to a gene: 13. The CDR3 region is CASSYPGGGPSPYNEQFF. DNA for the CDR3: TGTGCCAGCAGTTATCCAGGGGGCGGACCAAGCCCCTACAATGAGCAGTTCTTC.

The CDR3 region has the DNA TGCGCCAGCAGACATCCGGGACAGGGAAACTACGAGCAGTACTTC. Residues: CASRHPGQGNYEQYF. The chain uses TRBV23-1 and TRBJ2-7; 9 bases fit TRBD1. TRBV23-1 is sorted into the ORF group, with uncertain function. This CDR3 is 15 amino acids long. V was pared by 6 bases and J by 3 bases, with 9 bases of the junction left unmatched.

This clonotype was found a few times. The V gene is TRBV12-3 or TRBV12-4, the J gene TRBJ1-5, with D uncertain. V lost 7 bases and J 0 bases, leaving 10 bases between the germline ends. The length of the CDR3 is 14 residues. In DNA form, the CDR3 reads TGTGCCAGCATCACGGAAGGTAGCAATCAGCCCCAGCATTTT. Amino acid sequence: CASITEGSNQPQHF.

The chain employs TRBV11-2 and TRBJ2-7; D may be TRBD1 (6 bases). The CDR3 consists of 14 residues. Between the trimmed V and J ends, which lost 1 base and 7 bases, there was a span of 14 bases. CDR1 SGHAT and CDR2 FQNNGV come from the germline V gene. CDR3 region: CASSLGTVPVEQYF. CDR3 bases: TGTGCCAGCAGCTTAGGGACAGTACCCGTAGAGCAGTACTTC.

In its sample, this clonotype was seen once. This could be a read error, since a much larger clone is one nucleotide away. This chain uses TRBV5-5 with TRBJ1-4; tentative D call: TRBD1 (6 bases). In germline, CDR1 is SGHKS, CDR2 YYEKEE (reference sequence). The V gene lost 4 bases and the J gene lost 3 bases, with 16 bases spanning the gap. The CDR3 is 16 residues long. CDR3 sequence reads: CASSAKYRDANEKLFF. In DNA form, the CDR3 reads TGTGCCAGCAGCGCTAAATACAGGGATGCTAATGAAAAACTGTTTTTT.

The V gene is TRBV7-9, the J gene TRBJ2-1; D gene ambiguous. Trimming cost V 2 bases and J 3 bases, with 8 bases left between them. Germline lookup yields CDR1 SEHNR and CDR2 FQNEAQ (reference sequence). The CDR3 has 14 amino acids. In nucleotides, the CDR3 is TGTGCCAGCAGCTTAAAGACCATCTACAATGAGCAGTTCTTC. Encoded protein: CASSLKTIYNEQFF.

Comments on this clonotype: The junction and the germline gene differ at one end; a read error may be behind it. The J gene is TRBJ2-3, the V gene TRBV7-2; perhaps TRBD2 as D (5 bases). Germline CDR1 and CDR2: SGHTA and FQGNSA. The CDR3 contains 15 residues. The CDR3: CARSLARRMADTQYF. The CDR3, as DNA: TGTGCCCGCAGCTTAGCGAGGAGGATGGCAGATACGCAGTATTTT.

As for this clonotype: The CDR3 does not end in the conserved phenylalanine or tryptophan, so this is likely a read error. The rearrangement links TRBV5-6 to TRBJ1-4; a possible D gene is TRBD1 (5 bases). The CDR3 is made up of 14 amino acids. The V gene's germline CDR1 is SGHDT and CDR2 YYEEEE. Trimming cost V 4 bases and J 5 bases, with 12 bases left between them. CDR3 amino acids: CASSHNQGNEKLFS. The DNA of the CDR3 is TGTGCCAGCAGCCACAACCAGGGAAATGAAAAACTGTTTTCT.

This clonotype was counted between two and nine times. The chain combines TRBV28 with TRBJ2-3, with D perhaps matching TRBD2 (5 bases). Germline V CDR1 and CDR2: MDHEN, SYDVKM. With 3 bases removed from V and 3 bases from J, the gap between germline ends came to 10 bases. The CDR3 totals 14 residues. Here the CDR3 DNA reads TGTGCCAGCAGTTTTGTTAGCGAAACAGATACGCAGTATTTT. Translating it yields CASSFVSETDTQYF.

In this sample, this clonotype turned up a few times. The chain links TRBV4-1 to TRBJ2-3; possibly TRBD2 for D (7 bases). CDR3 length equals 17 residues. The germline V gene has CDR1 MGHRA and CDR2 YSYEKL. V lost 1 base and J lost 2, with 16 bases in between. The CDR3 nucleotides are TGCGCCAGCAGCCAAGTAGGGGGAGGGCTTGACACAGATACGCAGTATTTT. This encodes CASSQVGGGLDTDTQYF.

This clonotype was picked up a small number of times. The rearrangement links TRBV7-2 to TRBJ1-2; 7 positions agree with TRBD1. CDR1 is SGHTA, CDR2 FQGNSA, per germline. The length of the CDR3 is 17 residues. Germline trimming cut 6 bases from V and 2 bases from J; bases unmatched to any gene: 15. CDR3 DNA sequence: TGTGCCAGCAGTACGAGTTGGACAGGAGTATCAAACTATGGCTACACCTTC. Translation: CASSTSWTGVSNYGYTF.

As DNA, the CDR3 is TGTGCCAGCAGCAAGATGACGCCAGATACGCAGTATTTT. Translation: CASSKMTPDTQYF. This rearrangement joins TRBV9 to TRBJ2-3; D is undetermined. Per the germline V gene, CDR1 is SGDLS and CDR2 is YYNGEE. CDR3 length: 13 amino acids. Trimming took 4 bases from V and 4 from J, leaving 10 bases between them.

This clonotype occurred many times. This chain links TRBV7-9 with TRBJ2-5; no clear D gene. Trimming shortened V by 0 bases and J by 0 bases, and 11 bases separated the two germline ends. CDR1 and CDR2 from the germline V gene are SEHNR and FQNEAQ (reference sequence). This CDR3 is 16 amino acids long. DNA of the CDR3: TGTGCCAGCAGCTTAGCGATGGGGATGTACCAAGAGACCCAGTACTTC. This translates into CASSLAMGMYQETQYF.

This clonotype was recorded at least ten times. V is TRBV28 and J is TRBJ2-7; 7 bases fit TRBD2. CDR1 MDHEN and CDR2 SYDVKM come from the germline V gene. Unmatched junction bases numbered 11, after V lost 6 bases and J lost 3 bases. The CDR3 spans 15 residues. The CDR3 coding sequence is TGTGCCAGCAGCCCTGCTGGCGGGAGCCTCTACGAGCAGTACTTC. Amino acids: CASSPAGGSLYEQYF.

At least ten counts were recorded for this clonotype. The genes are TRBV6-2 or TRBV6-3 and TRBJ1-5; no clear D gene. Germline V CDR1 and CDR2: MNHEY, SVGEGT. Trimming pared 10 bases from V and 0 bases from J, leaving 13 bases between. This CDR3 spans 14 amino acids. The CDR3 DNA reads TGTGCCACTACCCCAGGAAATAGCAATCAGCCCCAGCATTTT. Protein sequence: CATTPGNSNQPQHF.

The sample holds a few counts of this clonotype. The chain uses TRBV19 and TRBJ2-7, with 11 bases that match TRBD1. Germline V gene data show CDR1 as LNHDA and CDR2 as SQIVND (reference sequence). V shed 7 bases, J shed 6 bases, and the junction held 8 bases outside the gene matches. This CDR3 is built from 14 residues. For the CDR3, the DNA is TGTGCCAGTAACCGGGACAGGGGGACTACCGAGCAGTACTTC. Its protein is CASNRDRGTTEQYF.

This rearrangement joins TRBV27 to TRBJ2-6; the D gene is possibly TRBD1 (6 bases). Trimming pared 6 bases from V and 0 bases from J, leaving 9 bases between. The CDR3 has 15 residues. The V gene's germline CDR1 is MNHEY and CDR2 SMNVEV (reference sequence). As DNA, the CDR3 is TGTGCCAGCAGGACAGGATTCTCTGGGGCCAACGTCCTGACTTTC. This gives the protein CASRTGFSGANVLTF.

This sequence joins TRBV5-1 and TRBJ2-3; 8 bases fit TRBD2. The V gene end was trimmed by 9 bases and the J gene end by 5 bases; junction bases not matched to a gene: 20. This CDR3 has 17 residues. Germline V CDR1 and CDR2: SGHRS, YFSETQ. The CDR3 loop reads CATETPASGSLRDTQYF. The CDR3 nucleotides read TGCGCCACCGAGACCCCCGCCAGCGGGAGCCTGCGAGATACGCAGTATTTT.

This clonotype was seen at least ten times. The V gene is TRBV7-9, the J gene TRBJ2-3; TRBD1 agrees at 7 bases. The CDR3 is made up of 18 amino acids. V lost 1 base, J lost 5 bases, and 15 bases stayed unmatched. Germline assignment: CDR1 SEHNR and CDR2 FQNEAQ (reference sequence). The CDR3 DNA follows: TGTGCCAGCAGCTTAGACGATGTTGTCAGGGGGTTCGGAGATACGCAGTATTTT. Translation gives CASSLDDVVRGFGDTQYF.